This TCR beta chain was observed in a study of cytomegalovirus exposure and HLA in healthy donors (dated by TCRdb to about 2017). In the study overall: An earlier analysis of roughly 500 of the donors reported under 300 Gb of sequence data and around 120 million unique TCR beta sequences obtained from around 180 million T cells. An early release covering 550 to 700 HLA-typed donors comprised about 300 gigabases of sequencing data and around 80 million unique TCR sequences. The genetic ancestry cluster associated with self-reported Caucasian donors included 80% to 90% of the 300 to 400 genotyped donors. The study aimed to test whether signatures of past pathogen exposure could be identified by cataloging public T cell receptors. The study used immunosequencing to profile the T cell repertoires of approximately 690 subjects and linked those repertoires to cytomegalovirus serostatus. In addition to the first cohort of around 670 subjects, a separate validation cohort of around 110 different subjects was used. To predict cytomegalovirus infection status, the study brought together high-throughput TCR immunosequencing, statistical association of individual TCRs with disease status, and machine learning. To study patterns of TCR occurrence, a later analysis re-analyzed previously published TCR beta repertoires from under 750 donors and added high-resolution HLA genotyping. The later analysis used no new phenotypic data to find candidate immune exposures, relying instead on TCR beta sequences and their occurrence across donors. An earlier analysis of a few hundred of the donors applied high-throughput TCR beta sequencing to assess whether each TCR beta V gene segment acted as functional or pseudogenic. Donor age, sex, ethnicity and CMV serostatus were compiled together with the repertoire data. In a later genetic analysis, genome-wide SNP genotypes for about 65% of the 666 donors were used, and that subset was treated as a discovery cohort. All discovery cohort repertoires had been generated using a single sequencing platform. HLA typing covered class I and class II loci at four-digit resolution. The number of typed donors differed by locus: about 620-640 for A, B, C, DRB1 and DQB1; 500 to 550 for DQA1; over 600 for DPA1; and some 470 for DPB1. Because of strong linkage in the cohort, roughly five DR-DQ haplotypes were treated as single units for association and clustering. Across around 400 genotyped donors of the cohort, an average of approximately 220,000 unique TCR beta nucleotide sequences per donor were sequenced, and approximately 19% of those sequences were non-productive. Findings and caveats that apply to the study as a whole: A further reported finding was that TCR beta sequences accurately predicted the HLA-A and HLA-B alleles for most subjects in the first cohort. The study listed over 150 TCR beta chains as associated with cytomegalovirus. Only TCR beta chains were sequenced in this cohort, and the absence of alpha or paired-chain data limited detectable features. Because counts were too low, seventeen rarely observed V segments, including chromosome 9 orphons, were left out of the earlier analysis of some 600 of the donors. Some IMGT-functional V segments, including TRBV6-2 and TRBV6-3, could not be told apart with the 87-base-pair reads, so those segments were excluded. In a later genetic analysis, fewer N-insertions in productive TCRs were reported among donors in an Asian-associated ancestry cluster than the 666-donor mean. When HLA alleles, especially DR and DQ, strongly co-occurred, TCR associations were difficult to assign to individual alleles. At a false discovery rate of 0.05, a later analysis linked under 20,000 TCR beta sequences to specific HLA alleles. In an earlier analysis of a few hundred of the donors, most TCR beta V segments were observed in productive rearrangements about 87% or about 30% of the time, broadly matching IMGT annotations. In a later analysis, TCR association rates were found to vary across HLA loci, with the most associated TCRs seen for DRB1 alleles and the fewest for HLA-C alleles. HLA typing was unavailable for some donors at each locus, so association tests used only the typed subset. The classifier was reported to diagnose cytomegalovirus status with high specificity and sensitivity in both the original cohort and the validation cohort. Across donors, most TCR sequences were observed very rarely, whereas some public TCRs were present in many individuals. In a later analysis, HLA-associated TCR beta chains were found to be more clonally expanded and to have lower generation probabilities than equally common non-associated chains. An association between a missense DCLRE1C variant and V-gene and J-gene trimming of TCR beta chains was found in a later genetic analysis and replicated in an independent cohort. Immune exposure information for the cohort was limited to CMV serostatus. Linkage disequilibrium might explain the correlated functional status among segregating V segments, but an unknown experimental factor could not be ruled out. Roughly uniform sequencing depth across donors was assumed in presence/absence analyses, although this assumption may not hold. The authors suggested that the approach could potentially be extended to other disease states and immunological phenotypes. According to a later analysis, parvovirus B19, influenza, CMV and Epstein-Barr virus appeared linked to several top co-occurrence clusters. A few of the identified cytomegalovirus-associated TCR beta chains were confirmed in vitro to be specific for cytomegalovirus antigens. A cluster of highly shared sequence variants was judged likely to represent a technical artifact of the sequencing pipeline. In a later analysis, most CMV-associated TCR beta chains were found to appear HLA-restricted, with HLA associations seemingly driven largely by CMV exposure.

The cohort consisted of 600 or so healthy bone marrow donors. All cohort members were sampled while nominally healthy, although unrecorded immune exposures were likely present. The donor tested CMV seronegative, placing the donor among the 350 to 400 seronegative members of the cohort. A peripheral blood sample was collected from each donor, and TCR beta sequencing was performed on peripheral blood mononuclear cells. Genomic DNA was extracted from the blood cell samples with the Qiagen DNeasy Blood Extraction Kit. Sequences SGHRS (CDR1) and YFSETQ (CDR2) are obtained from the germline V gene. The V and J ends are trimmed by 2 bases and 6 bases, leaving 5 bases between them. Counted from cysteine to phenylalanine, this CDR3 has 11 amino acids. The only DNA kept is the CDR3, 33 bases in frame from the first base. A word on this clone: Its target antigen remains unknown. Within one base of it there is no much larger clone, and no base qualities were kept.

Library method: the immunoSEQ multiplex PCR assay. For the multiplex PCR, a mixture combining 60 forward primers for TCR Vbeta segments and 13 reverse primers for TCR Jbeta segments was used. Amplification of the CDR3 region of rearranged TCR beta genes was performed with a multiplex PCR assay on genomic DNA. The Illumina HiSeq System was used to sequence the amplified TCR beta libraries as 87-base-pair reads. The source study handled its data this way. In a later analysis, about 80 million unique TCR beta chains were counted across the approximately 640 repertoires, and some 10 million of these chains were shared by at least two donors. A nearest-neighbor algorithm error-corrected the raw reads and collapsed the reads into unique sequences, merging closely related sequences to remove PCR and sequencing errors. Alignment of CDR3 sequences to IMGT reference sequences was used to assign V, D and J gene segments. Each retained sequence needed at least a six-nucleotide match to both a V gene segment and a J gene segment. Rearrangements were called productive when the CDR3 lacked stop codons and stayed in frame with V and J; all others were non-productive. CDR3 was defined according to IMGT convention as the region running from the second conserved V-encoded cysteine to the conserved J-encoded phenylalanine. The earlier analysis of 587 of the donors excluded any sequence lacking an unambiguous match to a single V gene segment. An earlier analysis of a few hundred of the donors called V segments functional above 56.7% productive rearrangements and segregating when the between-donor standard deviation exceeded 5%. A statistical classification framework was developed to diagnose cytomegalovirus status using the catalog of TCR beta chain sequences. V and J gene assignment, in a later analysis, came from comparing TCR nucleotide sequences with IMGT/GENE-DB human TR gene sequences. In a later analysis, CDR3 sequences and most-parsimonious VDJ recombination scenarios were assigned using the TCRdist pipeline. In a later analysis, each TCR beta chain was defined by its CDR3 amino acid sequence together with its V-gene family, and reads without a unique V-gene family were excluded. To address suspected cross-contamination and a sequencing artifact, a later analysis removed some 620 highly shared, low-generation-probability nucleotide sequences. In a later analysis, a clonal expansion index for each public chain was calculated from normalized within-repertoire ranks of inferred template counts. A later analysis computed generation probabilities with a VDJ recombination model fitted to out-of-frame rearrangements, and checked the results against IGoR. In a later analysis, TCR-TCR, TCR-HLA and TCR-CMV co-occurrence was scored with hypergeometric tests, and a repertoire-size bias correction was applied to TCR pairs. A later analysis estimated false discovery rates by permuting HLA or CMV assignments 20 times. A later analysis grouped co-occurring TCRs with DBSCAN, adding TCRdist sequence similarity when clustering within HLA-allele-positive subsets. Repertoires with fewer than 30,000 or more than 120,000 public chains, plus five repertoires with anomalous nucleotide sharing, were excluded from co-occurrence clustering. The clones in this table, taken by TCRdb from immuneACCESS, are in-frame only. Not every clone is retained; where verified, under half of the shortfall comes from an unresolved V gene, and the cause of the rest is unknown. V, J and clone size are those of that table, while D and trimming were read from the DNA. The sample table holds about 180,000 clones, of which roughly four fifths were seen once. Less than 3% of the sample belongs to the ten largest clones.

The sequence links TRBV5-1 to TRBJ1-2; the D gene lacks a confident call. Sequenced input: PBMCs. The clonotype originates from a female donor in good health and CMV-seronegative. CDR3 sequence: CASSFGDGYTF. The DNA is TGCGCCAGCAGCTTCGGTGATGGCTACACCTTC.